The source of this T cell receptor (beta chain) is a study of T cell changes during pregnancy in multiple sclerosis. Germline V gene data show CDR1 as KGHSH and CDR2 as LQKENI. Trimming stripped 2 bases from V and 4 bases from J, with 11 bases between. The CDR3 has 14 residues. Libraries were prepared by immunoSEQ multiplex PCR; TCRdb keeps only in-frame clonotypes and omits some of them. The data show approximately 50,000 clones, roughly 88% seen once. This chain uses TRBV18 with TRBJ2-5, with D possibly matching TRBD2 (6 bases). Sequencing was performed on peripheral blood, taken in the third trimester of pregnancy. The TCR comes from a female donor in good health, enrolled as a control in a pregnancy study. CDR3 region: CASSPGGTSETQYF. CDR3 DNA sequence: TGTGCCAGCTCACCAGGGGGGACCTCAGAGACCCAGTACTTC.